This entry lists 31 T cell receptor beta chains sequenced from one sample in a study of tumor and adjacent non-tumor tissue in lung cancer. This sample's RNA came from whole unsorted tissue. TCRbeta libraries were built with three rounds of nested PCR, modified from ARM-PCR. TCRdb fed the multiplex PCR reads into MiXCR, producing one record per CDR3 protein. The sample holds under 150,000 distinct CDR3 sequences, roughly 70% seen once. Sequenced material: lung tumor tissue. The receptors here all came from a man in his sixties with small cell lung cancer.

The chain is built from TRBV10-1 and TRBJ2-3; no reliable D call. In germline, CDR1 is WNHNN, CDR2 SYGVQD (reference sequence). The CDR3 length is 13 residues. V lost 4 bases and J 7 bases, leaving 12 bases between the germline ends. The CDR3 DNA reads TGCGCCAGCAGTGGGTCGAGCTTATATACGCAGTATTTT. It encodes CASSGSSLYTQYF.

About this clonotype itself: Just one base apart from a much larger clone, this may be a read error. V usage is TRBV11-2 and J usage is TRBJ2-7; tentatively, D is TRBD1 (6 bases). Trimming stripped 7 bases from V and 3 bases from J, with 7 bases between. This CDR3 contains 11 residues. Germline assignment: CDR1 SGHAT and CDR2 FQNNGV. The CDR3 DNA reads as TGTGCCAGCACCAGGGGCTACGAGCAGTACTTC. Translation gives CASTRGYEQYF.

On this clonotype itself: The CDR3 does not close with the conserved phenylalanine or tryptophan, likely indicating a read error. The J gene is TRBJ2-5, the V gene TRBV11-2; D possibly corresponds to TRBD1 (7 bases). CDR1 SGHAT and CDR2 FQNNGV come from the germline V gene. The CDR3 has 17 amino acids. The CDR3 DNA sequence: TGTGCCAGCAGCCCGCCGGGACAGCTAGTGGGAGGCGAGACTCAGTACTTG. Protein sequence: CASSPPGQLVGGETQYL.

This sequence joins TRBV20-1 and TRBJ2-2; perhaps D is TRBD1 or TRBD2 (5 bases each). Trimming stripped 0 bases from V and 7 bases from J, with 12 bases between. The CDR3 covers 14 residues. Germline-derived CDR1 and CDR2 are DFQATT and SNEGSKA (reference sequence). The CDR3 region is CSARDVRGFGELFF. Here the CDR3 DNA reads TGCAGTGCTAGAGATGTGAGGGGCTTCGGGGAGCTGTTTTTT.

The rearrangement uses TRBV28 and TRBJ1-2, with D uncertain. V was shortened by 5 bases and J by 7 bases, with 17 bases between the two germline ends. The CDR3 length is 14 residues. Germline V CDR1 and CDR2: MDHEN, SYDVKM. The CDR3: CASSLSRWVCGYTF. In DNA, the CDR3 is TGTGCCAGCAGTCTCAGCCGATGGGTGTGTGGCTACACCTTC.

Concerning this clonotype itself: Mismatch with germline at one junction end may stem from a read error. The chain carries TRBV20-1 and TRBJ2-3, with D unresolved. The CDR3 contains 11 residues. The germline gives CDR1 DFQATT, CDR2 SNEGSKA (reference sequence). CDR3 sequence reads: CSAGPTNTQYF. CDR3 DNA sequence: TGCAGTGCCGGCCCCACAAATACGCAGTATTTT.

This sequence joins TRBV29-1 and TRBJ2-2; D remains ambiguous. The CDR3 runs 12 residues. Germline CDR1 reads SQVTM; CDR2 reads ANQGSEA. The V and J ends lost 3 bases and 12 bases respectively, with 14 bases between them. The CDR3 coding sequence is TGCAGCGTTGAGTACGTATCCGTGCAGCTGTTTTTT. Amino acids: CSVEYVSVQLFF.

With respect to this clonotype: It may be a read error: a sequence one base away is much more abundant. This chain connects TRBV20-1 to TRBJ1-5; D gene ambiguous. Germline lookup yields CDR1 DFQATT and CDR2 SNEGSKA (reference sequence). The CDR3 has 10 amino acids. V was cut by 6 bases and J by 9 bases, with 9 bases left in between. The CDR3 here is CSAPVRPQHF. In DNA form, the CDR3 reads TGCAGTGCCCCAGTTAGGCCCCAGCATTTT.

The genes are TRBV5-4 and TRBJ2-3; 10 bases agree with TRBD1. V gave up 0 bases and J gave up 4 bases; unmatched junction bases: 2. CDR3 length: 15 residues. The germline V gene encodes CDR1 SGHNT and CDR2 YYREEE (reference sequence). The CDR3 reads CASSLGGQGSDTQYF. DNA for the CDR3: TGTGCCAGCAGCTTGGGGGGACAGGGGTCAGATACGCAGTATTTT.

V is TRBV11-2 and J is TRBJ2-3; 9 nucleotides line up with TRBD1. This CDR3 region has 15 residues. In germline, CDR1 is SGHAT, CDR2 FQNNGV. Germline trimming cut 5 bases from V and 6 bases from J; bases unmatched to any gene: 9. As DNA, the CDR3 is TGTGCCAGCAGCATAGCCACAGGGGGCGCGGATACGCAGTATTTT. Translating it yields CASSIATGGADTQYF.

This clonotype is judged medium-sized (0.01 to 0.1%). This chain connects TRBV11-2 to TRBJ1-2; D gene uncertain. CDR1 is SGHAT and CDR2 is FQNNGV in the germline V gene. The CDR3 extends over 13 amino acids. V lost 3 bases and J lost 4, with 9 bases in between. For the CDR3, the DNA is TGTGCCAGCAGCTTCACAGAATCCTATGGCTACACCTTC. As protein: CASSFTESYGYTF.

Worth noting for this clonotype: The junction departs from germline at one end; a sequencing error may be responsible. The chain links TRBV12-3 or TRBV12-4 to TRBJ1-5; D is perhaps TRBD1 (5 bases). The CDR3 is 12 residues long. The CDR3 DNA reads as TGCGCCAGCAGTTTCAGGGTTCAGTCCCAGCATTTT. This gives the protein CASSFRVQSQHF.

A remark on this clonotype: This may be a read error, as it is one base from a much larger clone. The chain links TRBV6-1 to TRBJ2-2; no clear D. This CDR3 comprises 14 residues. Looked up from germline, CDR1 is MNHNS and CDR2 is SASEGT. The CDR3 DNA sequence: TGTGCCAGCAGTAGCCAGTTTCGCACCTGGGAGCTGTTTTTT. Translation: CASSSQFRTWELFF.

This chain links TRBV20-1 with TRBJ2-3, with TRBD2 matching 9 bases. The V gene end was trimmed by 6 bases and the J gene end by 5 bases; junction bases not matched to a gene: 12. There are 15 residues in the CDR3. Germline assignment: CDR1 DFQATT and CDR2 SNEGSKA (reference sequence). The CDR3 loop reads CSAIPKRLAEDTQYF. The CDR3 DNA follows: TGCAGTGCAATTCCCAAGCGACTAGCGGAAGATACGCAGTATTTT.

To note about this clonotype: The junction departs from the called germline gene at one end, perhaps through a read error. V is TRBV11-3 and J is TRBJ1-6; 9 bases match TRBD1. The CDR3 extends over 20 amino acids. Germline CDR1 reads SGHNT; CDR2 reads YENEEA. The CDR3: CASSHHRDRVSTRTNSPLQF. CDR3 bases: TGTGCCAGCAGCCACCACCGGGACAGGGTCTCCACTCGAACAAATTCACCGCTCCAATTT.

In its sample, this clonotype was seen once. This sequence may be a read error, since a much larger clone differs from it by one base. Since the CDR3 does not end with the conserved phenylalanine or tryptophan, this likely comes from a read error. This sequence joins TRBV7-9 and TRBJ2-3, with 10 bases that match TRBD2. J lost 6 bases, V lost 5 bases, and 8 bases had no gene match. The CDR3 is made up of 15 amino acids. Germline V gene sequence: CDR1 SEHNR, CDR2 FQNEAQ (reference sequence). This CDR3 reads CASSIGLAARDTQYL. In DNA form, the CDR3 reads TGTGCCAGCAGCATCGGACTAGCGGCCCGGGATACGCAGTATTTG.

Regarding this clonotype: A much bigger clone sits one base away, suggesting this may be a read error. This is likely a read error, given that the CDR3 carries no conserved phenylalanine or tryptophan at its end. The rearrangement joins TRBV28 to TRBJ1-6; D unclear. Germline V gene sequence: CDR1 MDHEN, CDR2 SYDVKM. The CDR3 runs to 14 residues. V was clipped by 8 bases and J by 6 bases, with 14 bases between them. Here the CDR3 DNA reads TGTGCCAGCGGACCGACCAGAAGTAATTCACCCCTCCACATT. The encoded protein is CASGPTRSNSPLHI.

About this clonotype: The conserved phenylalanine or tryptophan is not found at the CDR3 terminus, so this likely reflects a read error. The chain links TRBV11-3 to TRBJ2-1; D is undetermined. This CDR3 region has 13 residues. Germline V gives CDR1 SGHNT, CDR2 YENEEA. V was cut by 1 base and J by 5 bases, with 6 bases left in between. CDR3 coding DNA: TGTGCCAGCAGCTTAGGGTTGAACAATGAGCAGTTCCCC. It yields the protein CASSLGLNNEQFP.

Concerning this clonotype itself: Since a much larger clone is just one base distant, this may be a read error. CDR3 bases: TGTACCAGCAGCCTAGGACCACCCGGGGAGCTGTTTTTT. It translates to CTSSLGPPGELFF. This chain links TRBV7-9 with TRBJ2-2; D call uncertain. The germline CDR1 and CDR2 sequences are SEHNR and FQNEAQ (reference sequence). The CDR3 runs to 13 residues.

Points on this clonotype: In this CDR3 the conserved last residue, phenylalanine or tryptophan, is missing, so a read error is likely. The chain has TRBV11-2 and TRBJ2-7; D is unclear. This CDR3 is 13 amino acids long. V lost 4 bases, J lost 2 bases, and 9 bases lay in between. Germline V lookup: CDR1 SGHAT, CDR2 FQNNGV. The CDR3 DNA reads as TGTGCCAGCAGCTCAAGCCCAACCTACGAGCAGTACTTA. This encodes CASSSSPTYEQYL.

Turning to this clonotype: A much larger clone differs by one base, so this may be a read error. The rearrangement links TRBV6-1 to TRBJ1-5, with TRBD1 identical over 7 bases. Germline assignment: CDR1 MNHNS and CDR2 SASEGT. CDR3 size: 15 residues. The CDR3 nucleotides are TGTGCCAGCACCAGAACAGGGGCGGTCAATCAGCACCAGCATTTT. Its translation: CASTRTGAVNQHQHF.

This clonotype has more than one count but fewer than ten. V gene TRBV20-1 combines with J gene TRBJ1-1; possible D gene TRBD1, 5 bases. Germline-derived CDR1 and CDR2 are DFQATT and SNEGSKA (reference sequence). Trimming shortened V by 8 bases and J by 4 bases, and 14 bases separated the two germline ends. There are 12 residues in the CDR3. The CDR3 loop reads CSPAGGGTEAFF. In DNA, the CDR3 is TGCAGTCCAGCGGGCGGGGGCACTGAAGCTTTCTTT.

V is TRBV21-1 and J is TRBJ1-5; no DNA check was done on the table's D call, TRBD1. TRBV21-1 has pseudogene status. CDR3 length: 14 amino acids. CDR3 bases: TGTGCCAGCAGGTCACCCGGGGGAAGTAGGGTCCAGCATTTT. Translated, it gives CASRSPGGSRVQHF.

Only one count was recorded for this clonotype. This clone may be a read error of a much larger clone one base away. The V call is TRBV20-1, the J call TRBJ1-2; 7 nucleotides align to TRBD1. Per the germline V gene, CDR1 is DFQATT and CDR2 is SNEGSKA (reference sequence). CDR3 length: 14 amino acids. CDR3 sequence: CSARDNQGDYGCTF. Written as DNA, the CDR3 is TGCAGTGCTAGAGATAACCAGGGGGACTATGGCTGCACCTTC.

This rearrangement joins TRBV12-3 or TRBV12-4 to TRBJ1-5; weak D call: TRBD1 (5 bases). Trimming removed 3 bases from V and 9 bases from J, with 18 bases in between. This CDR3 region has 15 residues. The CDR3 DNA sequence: TGTGCCAGCAGTTTTGGCGGCCGGAGGGGCGTGCCCCAGCATTTT. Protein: CASSFGGRRGVPQHF.

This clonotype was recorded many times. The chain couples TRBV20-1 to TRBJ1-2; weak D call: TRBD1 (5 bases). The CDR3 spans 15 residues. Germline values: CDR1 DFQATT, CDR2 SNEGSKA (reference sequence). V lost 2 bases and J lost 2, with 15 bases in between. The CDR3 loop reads CSARTPREGNYGYTF. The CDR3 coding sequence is TGCAGTGCTAGAACCCCGAGGGAGGGGAACTATGGCTACACCTTC.

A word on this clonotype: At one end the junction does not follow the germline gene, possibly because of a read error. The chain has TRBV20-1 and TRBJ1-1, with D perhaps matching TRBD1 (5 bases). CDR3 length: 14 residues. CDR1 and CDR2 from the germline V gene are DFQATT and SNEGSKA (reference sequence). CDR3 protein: CNAGGVAGSTEAFF. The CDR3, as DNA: TGCAATGCTGGAGGGGTTGCAGGGTCCACTGAAGCTTTCTTT.

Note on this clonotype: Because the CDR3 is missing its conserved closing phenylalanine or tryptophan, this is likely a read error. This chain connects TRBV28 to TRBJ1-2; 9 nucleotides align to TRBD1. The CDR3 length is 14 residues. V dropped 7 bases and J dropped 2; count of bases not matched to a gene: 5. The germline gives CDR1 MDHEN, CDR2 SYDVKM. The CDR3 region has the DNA TGTGCCAGCATTTACGGACAGGGGAACTATGGCTACACCATC. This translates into CASIYGQGNYGYTI.

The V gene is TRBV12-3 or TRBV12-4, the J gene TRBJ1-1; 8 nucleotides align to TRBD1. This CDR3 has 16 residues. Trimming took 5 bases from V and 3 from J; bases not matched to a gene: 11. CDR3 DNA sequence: TGTGCCAGCAGTACTACAGGGGGAGTATGGGACACTGAAGCTTTCTTT. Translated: CASSTTGGVWDTEAFF.

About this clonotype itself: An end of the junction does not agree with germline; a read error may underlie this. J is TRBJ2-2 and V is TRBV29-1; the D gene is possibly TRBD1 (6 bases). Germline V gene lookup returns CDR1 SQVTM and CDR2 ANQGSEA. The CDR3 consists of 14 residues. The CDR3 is CSAGQRYNTGELFF. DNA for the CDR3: TGCAGCGCCGGACAGAGGTATAACACCGGGGAGCTTTTTTTT.

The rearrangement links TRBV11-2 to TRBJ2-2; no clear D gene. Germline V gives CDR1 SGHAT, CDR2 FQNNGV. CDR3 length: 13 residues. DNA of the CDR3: TGTCCGAGCAGCTTATCACCCACCGGGGAGCTGTTTTTT. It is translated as CPSSLSPTGELFF.